The rows below give T cell receptor beta chains drawn from one sample of a study of graft-versus-host responses after intestinal transplantation. Repertoires were generated with immunoSEQ multiplex PCR, while TCRdb's copy carries only in-frame clones and drops some. The repertoire includes 12,000 or so clones, about 80% of them detected once, and around 35% sits in the top ten. Sequenced material: PBMCs, taken 494 days after intestinal transplant. The source is a human patient who received an intestinal transplant, so some T cells may come from the graft donor. Both conserved end residues are part of each CDR3. The order of the fields is clone size, V gene, J gene, D gene, CDR3 protein, CDR3 DNA. A D gene is named only where the DNA matches it firmly. Only some rows state a clone size, as once, few, many or a class for expanded clones.

>-|TRBV6-6|TRBJ1-6|TRBD1
CASAWDRGSSPLHF
TGTGCCAGCGCATGGGACAGGGGTAGTTCACCCCTCCACTTT
>-|TRBV19|TRBJ2-7|-
CASIYEQYF
TGTGCCAGCATCTACGAGCAGTACTTC
>few|TRBV9|TRBJ2-7|TRBD2
CASSVEALAGAEQYF
TGTGCCAGCAGCGTAGAGGCACTAGCGGGAGCTGAGCAGTACTTC
>-|TRBV10-2|TRBJ1-1|-
CASSEPMGSGMNTEAFF
TGCGCCAGCAGTGAGCCAATGGGAAGCGGGATGAACACTGAAGCTTTCTTT
>-|TRBV6-5|TRBJ1-2|-
CASRTGTGGYGYTF
TGTGCCAGTCGGACCGGGACCGGCGGCTATGGCTACACCTTC
>-|TRBV18|TRBJ1-2|-
CASSVGGDLNYGYTF
TGTGCCAGCTCAGTAGGAGGGGACCTCAACTATGGCTACACCTTC
>-|TRBV6-1|TRBJ2-3|TRBD2
CASSEVLAGTDTQYF
TGTGCCAGCAGTGAAGTGCTAGCGGGCACAGATACGCAGTATTTT
>-|TRBV11-2|TRBJ2-5|-
CASSGLETQYF
TGTGCCAGCAGCGGCCTCGAGACCCAGTACTTC
>-|TRBV6-4|TRBJ2-3|TRBD2
CASSGLAGGTDTQYF
TGTGCCAGCAGTGGACTAGCGGGGGGCACAGATACGCAGTATTTT
>few|TRBV5-6|TRBJ2-4|-
CASSRGTVGNIQYF
TGTGCCAGCAGCAGGGGGACGGTAGGGAACATTCAGTACTTC